Below, 26 T cell receptor beta chains from the same sample are listed, as sequenced in a study of blood T cells in healthy people across ages. For the second PCR, which ran for roughly 6 to 11 cycles, a sample-barcoded 5' primer and a J-beta primer mix were used. TCRdb analysed the 5' RACE reads with MiXCR anew, one entry per CDR3 protein. The sample contains around 940,000 distinct CDR3 sequences, about 51% of which appear only once. Sequenced sample: blood. The source of these receptors is a woman aged 60-75 years in good health.

This sequence joins TRBV11-2 and TRBJ2-1; TRBD1 agrees at 7 bases. The germline gives CDR1 SGHAT, CDR2 FQNNGV. Unmatched junction bases numbered 3, after V lost 0 bases and J lost 7 bases. The CDR3 contains 14 residues. As DNA, the CDR3 is TGTGCCAGCAGCTTAGAAAGACAGGGAAATGAGCAGTTCTTC. It codes for CASSLERQGNEQFF.

This clonotype was recorded a few times. This rearrangement joins TRBV20-1 to TRBJ2-5; D unresolved. CDR3 size: 12 residues. Trimming removed 2 bases from V and 2 bases from J, with 6 bases in between. From germline, CDR1 is DFQATT and CDR2 SNEGSKA (reference sequence). The CDR3 is CSARLAQETQYF. For the CDR3, the DNA is TGCAGTGCTAGATTGGCTCAAGAGACCCAGTACTTC.

V usage is TRBV7-2 and J usage is TRBJ2-7; maybe TRBD2 (6 bases). The V gene lost 4 bases and the J gene lost 0 bases, with 19 bases spanning the gap. This CDR3 comprises 17 residues. CDR1 is SGHTA and CDR2 is FQGNSA in the germline V gene. This CDR3 reads CASSSLPLAIRSYEQYF. As DNA, the CDR3 is TGTGCCAGCAGCTCTCTACCCCTAGCGATTCGCTCCTACGAGCAGTACTTC.

The chain uses TRBV7-2 and TRBJ2-1; 8 bases agree with TRBD2. Germline CDR1 SGHTA, CDR2 FQGNSA. The CDR3 totals 15 residues. V was clipped by 5 bases and J by 3 bases; unmatched bases: 6. CDR3 sequence reads: CASSATSGHYNEQFF. Written as DNA, the CDR3 is TGTGCCAGCAGCGCCACTAGCGGCCACTACAATGAGCAGTTCTTC.

The rearrangement links TRBV7-9 to TRBJ2-2, with D maybe TRBD2 (6 bases). Trimming removed 1 base at V and 5 bases at J, with 17 bases between. This CDR3 comprises 17 residues. The germline V gene has CDR1 SEHNR and CDR2 FQNEAQ (reference sequence). CDR3 sequence: CASSLGDGSPRTGELFF. In DNA form, the CDR3 reads TGTGCCAGCAGCTTAGGCGACGGGAGTCCCCGGACCGGGGAGCTGTTTTTT.

The count of this clonotype is one. One junction end disagrees with the germline gene, perhaps due to a read error. The gene calls are TRBV7-6 and TRBJ2-7, with D tentatively TRBD1 (5 bases). Germline-derived CDR1 and CDR2 are SGHVS and FNYEAQ. The CDR3 consists of 13 residues. CDR3: CAGSLTTVYEQYF. For the CDR3, the DNA is TGTGCCGGCAGCTTAACGACAGTATACGAGCAGTACTTC.

The sample holds one count of this clonotype. This likely comes from a read error, as the CDR3 has no conserved phenylalanine or tryptophan at its end. The chain combines TRBV4-2 with TRBJ2-3; D remains unclear. CDR3 length equals 14 residues. V was trimmed by 7 bases and J by 0 bases, leaving 11 bases between them. Germline CDR1 and CDR2: LGHNA and YNFKEQ. The CDR3 DNA reads as TGTGCCAGCAAACGGACCCCCAGCACAGATACGCAGTATGTT. Its translation is CASKRTPSTDTQYV.

The V gene is TRBV15, the J gene TRBJ1-1, with D hard to call. The CDR3 is made up of 17 amino acids. Trimming took 0 bases from V and 0 from J, leaving 14 bases between them. Germline loops: CDR1 LNHNV, CDR2 YYDKDF (reference sequence). The CDR3 region has the DNA TGTGCCACCAGCAGAGAGAAATGGGGTCAGGTGAACACTGAAGCTTTCTTT. Protein sequence: CATSREKWGQVNTEAFF. Filled out from reference TRBV15 and TRBJ1-1, the complete variable domain reads DAMVIQNPRYQVTQFGKPVTLSCSQTLNHNVMYWYQQKSSQAPKLLFHYYDKDFNNEADTPDNFQSRRPNTSFCFLDIRSPGLGDTAMYLCATSREKWGQVNTEAFFGQGTRLTVV.

The chain has TRBV7-2 and TRBJ2-3; 8 nucleotides line up with TRBD1. The CDR3 runs to 16 residues. With V trimmed by 1 base and J by 5 bases, 8 bases remained unmatched. Germline CDR1 SGHTA, CDR2 FQGNSA. The CDR3 spells CASSLVRGLGGDTQYF. In nucleotides, the CDR3 is TGTGCCAGCAGCTTAGTCAGGGGGCTTGGAGGAGATACGCAGTATTTT. The full variable domain, rest sourced from reference TRBV7-2 and TRBJ2-3, is GAGVSQSPSNKVTEKGKDVELRCDPISGHTALYWYRQSLGQGLEFLIYFQGNSAPDKSGLPSDRFSAERTGGSVSTLTIQRTQQEDSAVYLCASSLVRGLGGDTQYFGPGTRLTVL.

The V call is TRBV3-1, the J call TRBJ2-7; D not resolved. Germline CDR1 LGHDT, CDR2 YNNKEL (reference sequence). The CDR3 contains 14 residues. The V end was cut by 0 bases, the J end by 2 bases, with 8 bases between. The CDR3, as DNA: TGTGCCAGCAGCCAAGATTTGCGTCCCTACGAGCAGTACTTC. Encoded protein: CASSQDLRPYEQYF.

The rearrangement links TRBV5-4 to TRBJ2-5, with 9 bases lining up with TRBD1. CDR3 size: 14 residues. J was trimmed by 1 base and V by 5 bases; bases with no gene match: 3. Germline CDR1 SGHNT, CDR2 YYREEE (reference sequence). CDR3 amino acids: CASRVQGAQETQYF. The CDR3 DNA reads TGTGCCAGCAGAGTACAGGGGGCCCAAGAGACCCAGTACTTC.

This chain links TRBV14 with TRBJ1-2; D is unresolved. The V gene's germline CDR1 is SGHDN and CDR2 FVKESK. The length of the CDR3 is 14 residues. The germline V and J ends were trimmed by 0 bases and 3 bases, with 8 bases remaining between them. CDR3 bases: TGTGCCAGCAGCCAAGATTCGGCGGACTATGGCTACACCTTC. Its protein is CASSQDSADYGYTF. The complete variable domain, with remaining parts taken from reference TRBV14 and TRBJ1-2, reads EAGVTQFPSHSVIEKGQTVTLRCDPISGHDNLYWYRRVMGKEIKFLLHFVKESKQDESGMPNNRFLAERTGGTYSTLKVQPAELEDSGVYFCASSQDSADYGYTFGSGTRLTVV.

The V call is TRBV6-6, the J call TRBJ2-4, with D perhaps matching TRBD2 (6 bases). The DNA end is a closer match to TRBJ2-7, so the J assignment may be wrong. CDR3 length: 14 amino acids. Germline V lookup: CDR1 MNHNY, CDR2 SVGAGI (reference sequence). CDR3 DNA: TGTGCCAGCAGTCAGGGACTGGTTGGGTACGAGCAGTACTTC. Translated: CASSQGLVGYEQYF.

This clonotype has more than one count but fewer than ten. This chain joins TRBV7-9 and TRBJ2-4; 7 bases fit TRBD1. V dropped 5 bases and J dropped 7; count of bases not matched to a gene: 5. Germline CDR1 and CDR2: SEHNR and FQNEAQ (reference sequence). This CDR3 region has 13 residues. The CDR3 spells CASSPQGMNIQYF. The DNA of the CDR3 is TGTGCCAGCAGCCCACAGGGGATGAACATTCAGTACTTC. The full variable domain, with the rest looked up from reference TRBV7-9 and TRBJ2-4, is DTGVSQNPRHKITKRGQNVTFRCDPISEHNRLYWYRQTLGQGPEFLTYFQNEAQLEKSRLLSDRFSAERPKGSFSTLEIQRTEQGDSAMYLCASSPQGMNIQYFGAGTRLSVL.

The rearrangement joins TRBV28 to TRBJ2-3; 12 nucleotides agree with TRBD2. Germline assignment: CDR1 MDHEN and CDR2 SYDVKM. With 4 bases clipped from V and 4 bases from J, the junction kept 6 bases outside the gene matches. There are 16 residues in the CDR3. This CDR3 is CASSSSGGGLADTQYF. The CDR3 bases are TGTGCCAGCAGTTCTAGCGGGGGGGGGCTTGCAGATACGCAGTATTTT.

This clonotype came up once. V usage is TRBV30 and J usage is TRBJ1-2; the D gene is possibly TRBD1 (6 bases). Trimming pared 3 bases from V and 2 bases from J, leaving 13 bases between. Germline values: CDR1 GTSNPN, CDR2 SVGIG (reference sequence). The CDR3 totals 14 residues. The DNA for the CDR3 is TGTGCCTGGAGGGGGGGCGCTAGAAACTATGGCTACACCTTC. It specifies CAWRGGARNYGYTF.

The chain carries TRBV5-5 and TRBJ1-5; D may be TRBD1 (6 bases). V was pared by 0 bases and J by 5 bases, with 12 bases between. The germline CDR1 and CDR2 sequences are SGHKS and YYEKEE (reference sequence). This CDR3 contains 15 residues. Here the CDR3 reads CASSLGGTHDQPQHF. The CDR3 DNA sequence: TGTGCCAGCAGCTTGGGCGGGACACACGATCAGCCCCAGCATTTT.

The chain uses TRBV15 and TRBJ2-2; either TRBD1 or TRBD2 may supply D (5 bases each). CDR1 LNHNV and CDR2 YYDKDF come from the germline V gene (reference sequence). This CDR3 is built from 17 residues. Trimming took 0 bases from V and 7 from J, leaving 18 bases between them. CDR3 sequence reads: CATSREARIGAFGELFF. CDR3 in DNA: TGTGCCACCAGCAGAGAGGCTCGTATCGGGGCTTTCGGGGAGCTGTTTTTT.

This chain uses TRBV7-9 with TRBJ2-1, with TRBD2 matching over 13 bases. V dropped 3 bases and J dropped 10; count of bases not matched to a gene: 6. This CDR3 comprises 15 residues. Germline-derived CDR1 and CDR2 are SEHNR and FQNEAQ (reference sequence). The CDR3 region is CASSFTGLAGEEQFF. The CDR3 DNA reads TGTGCCAGCAGCTTTACCGGACTAGCGGGGGAAGAGCAGTTCTTC.

The chain carries TRBV9 and TRBJ2-5; D may match TRBD1 or TRBD2 (6 bases each). The CDR3 runs to 14 residues. Deletions cut 1 base from V and 5 bases from J, with 12 bases between. Per the germline V gene, CDR1 is SGDLS and CDR2 is YYNGEE. CDR3 coding DNA: TGTGCCAGCAGCGTACTTGGGGGGCCGGAGACCCAGTACTTC. Translation gives CASSVLGGPETQYF.

This clonotype was picked up a small number of times. This chain links TRBV30 with TRBJ1-1; no clear D gene. From germline, CDR1 is GTSNPN and CDR2 SVGIG (reference sequence). The CDR3 is 13 amino acids. The V gene lost 5 bases and the J gene lost 0 bases, with 10 bases spanning the gap. The CDR3 is CAWGLGLNTEAFF. As DNA, the CDR3 is TGTGCCTGGGGATTAGGGCTGAACACTGAAGCTTTCTTT.

This clonotype was seen a few times. The chain recombines TRBV7-2 with TRBJ2-1; 10 nucleotides line up with TRBD1. There are 16 residues in the CDR3. Germline-derived CDR1 and CDR2 are SGHTA and FQGNSA. With V trimmed by 0 bases and J by 4 bases, 3 bases remained unmatched. CDR3 nucleotide sequence: TGTGCCAGCAGCTTAGCCGACAGGGGGCCTTACAATGAGCAGTTCTTC. As protein: CASSLADRGPYNEQFF.

This chain's CDR3 is CASSLSRGQGETQYF. The CDR3 DNA reads TGTGCCAGCAGCTTATCGCGGGGGCAGGGGGAGACCCAGTACTTC. V gene TRBV7-6 combines with J gene TRBJ2-5, with TRBD2 as a possible D gene (7 bases). V gave up 2 bases and J gave up 5 bases, with 15 bases separating them. This CDR3 comprises 15 residues. CDR1 is SGHVS and CDR2 is FNYEAQ in the germline V gene.

This clonotype was counted only a few times. This chain joins TRBV10-1 and TRBJ2-3; TRBD1 might be the D (5 bases). The CDR3 is 12 amino acids. Per the germline V gene, CDR1 is WNHNN and CDR2 is SYGVQD (reference sequence). V lost 0 bases and J lost 12, with 10 bases in between. CDR3: CASSESPTAQYF. CDR3 DNA: TGCGCCAGCAGTGAGTCACCGACAGCTCAGTATTTT.

The chain links TRBV28 to TRBJ2-7, with 8 nucleotides matching TRBD2. V lost 2 bases and J lost 3; bases outside the gene matches: 9. The CDR3 runs to 16 residues. Germline CDR1 is MDHEN and CDR2 is SYDVKM. This chain's CDR3 is CASSLPDSGNHYEQYF. For the CDR3, the DNA is TGTGCCAGCAGTTTACCCGATAGCGGGAACCACTACGAGCAGTACTTC.

The V call is TRBV27, the J call TRBJ2-1; 7 bases are a match to TRBD2. Trimming cost V 4 bases and J 3 bases; bases outside gene matches: 3. CDR3 size: 14 residues. The germline V gene has CDR1 MNHEY and CDR2 SMNVEV (reference sequence). The CDR3 bases are TGTGCCAGCAGTTGGCGGGAGAACTACAATGAGCAGTTCTTC. This gives the protein CASSWRENYNEQFF.